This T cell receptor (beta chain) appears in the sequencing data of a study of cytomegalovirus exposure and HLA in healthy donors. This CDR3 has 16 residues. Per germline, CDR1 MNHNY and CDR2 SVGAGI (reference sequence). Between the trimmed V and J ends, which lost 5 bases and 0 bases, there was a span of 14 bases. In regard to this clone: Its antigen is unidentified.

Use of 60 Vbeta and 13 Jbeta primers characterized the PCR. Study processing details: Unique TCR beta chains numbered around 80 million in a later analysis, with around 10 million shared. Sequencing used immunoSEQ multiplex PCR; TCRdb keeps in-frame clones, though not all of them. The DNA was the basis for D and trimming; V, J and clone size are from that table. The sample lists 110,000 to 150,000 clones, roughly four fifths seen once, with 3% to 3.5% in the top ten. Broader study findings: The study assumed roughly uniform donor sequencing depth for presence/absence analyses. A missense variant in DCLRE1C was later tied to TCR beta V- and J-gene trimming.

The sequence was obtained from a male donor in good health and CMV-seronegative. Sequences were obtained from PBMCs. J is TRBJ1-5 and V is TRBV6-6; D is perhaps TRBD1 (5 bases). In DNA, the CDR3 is TGTGCCAGCAGTCCTCGTGGGGGGAATAGCAATCAGCCCCAGCATTTT. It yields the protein CASSPRGGNSNQPQHF.